This TCR beta chain was sequenced for a study of blood T cell repertoires in COVID-19. At the level of the study: PBMCs, B-cell-depleted T cells, or T cells provided the cDNA or gDNA that made up the material.

The CDR3 totals 16 residues. Germline CDR1 is SNHLY and CDR2 is FYNNEI. After removal of 5 bases from V and 9 bases from J, the junction contained 13 bases not matched to a gene. Data came from immunoSEQ multiplex PCR; TCRdb stores just in-frame clones and leaves some out. The repertoire has 270,000 or so clones, about nine tenths of them found once; the top ten carry about 2.1%. The chain recombines TRBV2 with TRBJ1-4; TRBD1 matches 9 bases. The sample taken for sequencing was PBMCs or T cells enriched from blood (not recorded which). This receptor was taken from a woman in her thirties or forties with acute COVID-19. CDR3 protein: CASSRTSGTGSQKLFF. The CDR3 DNA reads TGTGCCAGCAGTCGCACCTCCGGGACAGGGTCACAAAAACTGTTTTTT. Full variable domain (outside the CDR3, taken from reference TRBV2 and TRBJ1-4): EPEVTQTPSHQVTQMGQEVILRCVPISNHLYFYWYRQILGQKVEFLVSFYNNEISEKSEIFDDQFSVERPDGSNFTLKIRSTKLEDSAMYFCASSRTSGTGSQKLFFGSGTQLSVL.